This TCR beta chain stems from a study of TIL therapy for anti-PD-1-resistant metastatic lung cancer. Whole-study context: Patients then received nivolumab; progressors got lymphodepletion, TIL and IL-2. Several tumors were EGFR-mutant and two were ALK-rearranged.

Germline V gene data show CDR1 as SNHLY and CDR2 as FYNNEI. The CDR3 has 14 residues. Trimming removed 2 bases from V and 3 bases from J, with 11 bases in between. The libraries were made with immunoSEQ v3. This table comes from immunoSEQ multiplex PCR, and its TCRdb copy is limited to in-frame clones, with some not included. Here the sample spans tens of thousands of clones, 79% being singletons. Specified time point: pre-treatment sample, taken before nivolumab and TIL therapy. This rearrangement joins TRBV2 to TRBJ2-7; D uncertain. Sequenced here: blood, sampled at baseline. The sequence came from a man between 65 and 85 years old with non-small cell lung cancer. CDR3 loop: CASSENGSGYEQYF. The DNA for the CDR3 is TGTGCCAGCAGTGAAAACGGGTCGGGCTACGAGCAGTACTTC. The full variable domain, with the rest looked up from reference TRBV2 and TRBJ2-7, is EPEVTQTPSHQVTQMGQEVILRCVPISNHLYFYWYRQILGQKVEFLVSFYNNEISEKSEIFDDQFSVERPDGSNFTLKIRSTKLEDSAMYFCASSENGSGYEQYFGPGTRLTVT.